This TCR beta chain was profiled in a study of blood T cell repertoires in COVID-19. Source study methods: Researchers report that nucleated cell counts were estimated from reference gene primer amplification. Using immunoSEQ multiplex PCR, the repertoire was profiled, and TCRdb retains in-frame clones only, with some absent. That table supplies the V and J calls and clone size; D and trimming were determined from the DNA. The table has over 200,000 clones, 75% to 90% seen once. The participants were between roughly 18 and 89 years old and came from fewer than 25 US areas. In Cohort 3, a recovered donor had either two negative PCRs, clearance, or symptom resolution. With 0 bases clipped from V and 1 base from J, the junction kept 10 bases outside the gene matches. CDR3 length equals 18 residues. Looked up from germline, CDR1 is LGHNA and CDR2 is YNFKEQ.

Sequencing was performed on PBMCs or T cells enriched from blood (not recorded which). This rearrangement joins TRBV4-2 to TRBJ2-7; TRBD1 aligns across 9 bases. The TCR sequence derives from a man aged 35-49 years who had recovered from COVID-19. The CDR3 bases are TGTGCCAGCAGCCAAGAACTGTCGGGGACAGGGTCATCCTACGAGCAGTACTTC. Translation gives CASSQELSGTGSSYEQYF.